Below are 10 T cell receptor beta chains sequenced from a single sample in a study of T cell repertoires in aging, cancer and after chemotherapy. TCR beta rearrangements were amplified from peripheral blood genomic DNA. A mixed TRB-A/B primer pool amplified rearranged TRB by multiplex touch-down PCR. TCRdb fed the multiplex PCR reads into MiXCR, producing one record per CDR3 protein. The table includes about 6,000 distinct CDR3 sequences, 38% detected once. The specimen sequenced was blood. These TCRs come from a human donor with a blood cancer.

A few counts support this clonotype. The chain carries TRBV18 and TRBJ1-1; D gene ambiguous. The length of the CDR3 is 14 residues. V lost 6 bases, J lost 3 bases, and 14 bases lay in between. Germline V gene data show CDR1 as KGHSH and CDR2 as LQKENI. The CDR3 region has the DNA TGTGCCAGCTCGGAACTGGGAACAGACACTGAAGCTTTCTTT. It is translated as CASSELGTDTEAFF.

CDR3 sequence reads: CASSRRGAGERYEQFF. The CDR3 coding sequence is TGTGCCAGCAGTCGCCGGGGGGCGGGAGAAAGGTATGAGCAGTTCTTC. The chain uses TRBV6-5 and TRBJ2-1, with D perhaps matching TRBD2 (7 bases). The germline V gene encodes CDR1 MNHEY and CDR2 SVGAGI. Between the trimmed V and J ends, which lost 5 bases and 8 bases, there was a span of 22 bases. CDR3 length: 16 residues.

The chain joins TRBV6-1 to TRBJ2-1; D gene unclear. The CDR3 sequence is 15 residues long. Germline V gene data show CDR1 as MNHNS and CDR2 as SASEGT. Deletions cut 3 bases from V and 6 bases from J, with 15 bases between. The CDR3 nucleotides read TGTGCCAGCAGTGATACTAACTCGCGGCGCAATGAGCAGTTCTTC. Its protein is CASSDTNSRRNEQFF.

The chain joins TRBV12-3 or TRBV12-4 to TRBJ2-3; 9 nucleotides match TRBD2. V lost 6 bases, J lost 4 bases, and 11 bases stayed unmatched. The CDR3 has 16 residues. CDR3 sequence reads: CASRAGAGGPADTQYF. Written as DNA, the CDR3 is TGTGCCAGCAGGGCCGGGGCGGGAGGGCCCGCAGATACGCAGTATTTT.

The rearrangement links TRBV6-6 to TRBJ2-7; D possibly uses TRBD1 or TRBD2 (5 bases each). CDR3 size: 16 residues. The germline V gene has CDR1 MNHNY and CDR2 SVGAGI (reference sequence). V dropped 2 bases and J dropped 5 bases, with 19 bases sitting between them. CDR3 sequence (DNA): TGTGCCAGCAGTTACCCCCGGGACGGGCCTTTCGACGAGCAGTACTTC. It yields the protein CASSYPRDGPFDEQYF.

The gene calls are TRBV14 and TRBJ1-6, with 7 bases lining up with TRBD1. The CDR3 consists of 15 residues. Germline V gene data show CDR1 as SGHDN and CDR2 as FVKESK. With 0 bases clipped from V and 9 bases from J, the junction kept 5 bases outside the gene matches. The CDR3 DNA reads as TGTGCCAGCAGCCAAGATGCAGGGGGAGGTTCACCCCTCCACTTT. It translates to CASSQDAGGGSPLHF.

In this sample, this clonotype turned up a few times. The CDR3 DNA follows: TGTGCCAGCAGCTTGGCGGGGTTAGCCGAGACCCAGTACTTC. This gives the protein CASSLAGLAETQYF. The V gene is TRBV5-6, the J gene TRBJ2-5; D might be TRBD2 (5 bases). This CDR3 is built from 14 residues. CDR1 and CDR2 from the germline V gene are SGHDT and YYEEEE. Trimming shortened V by 0 bases and J by 5 bases, and 11 bases separated the two germline ends.

The sample holds a few counts of this clonotype. V gene TRBV27 combines with J gene TRBJ1-5; D gene unclear. Germline V gene sequence: CDR1 MNHEY, CDR2 SMNVEV (reference sequence). This CDR3 is built from 12 residues. V dropped 9 bases and J dropped 0 bases, with 6 bases sitting between them. CDR3 amino acids: CASKTSNQPQHF. CDR3 sequence (DNA): TGTGCCAGTAAGACTAGCAATCAGCCCCAGCATTTT.

The CDR3 loop reads CASRPGQLGYEQYF. The CDR3 DNA reads as TGTGCCAGCAGGCCGGGACAGCTTGGCTACGAGCAGTACTTC. The rearrangement joins TRBV27 to TRBJ2-7; 7 bases fit TRBD1. This CDR3 has 14 amino acids. Germline values: CDR1 MNHEY, CDR2 SMNVEV (reference sequence). V lost 6 bases and J lost 3; bases outside the gene matches: 8.

The rearrangement uses TRBV5-6 and TRBJ2-3; perhaps TRBD1 as D (6 bases). The CDR3 covers 13 residues. Trimming removed 4 bases from V and 11 bases from J, with 17 bases in between. Germline V gene data show CDR1 as SGHDT and CDR2 as YYEEEE. Here the CDR3 reads CASSPAQGWGQYF. The CDR3 DNA reads TGTGCCAGCAGCCCCGCGCAGGGGTGGGGGCAGTATTTT.